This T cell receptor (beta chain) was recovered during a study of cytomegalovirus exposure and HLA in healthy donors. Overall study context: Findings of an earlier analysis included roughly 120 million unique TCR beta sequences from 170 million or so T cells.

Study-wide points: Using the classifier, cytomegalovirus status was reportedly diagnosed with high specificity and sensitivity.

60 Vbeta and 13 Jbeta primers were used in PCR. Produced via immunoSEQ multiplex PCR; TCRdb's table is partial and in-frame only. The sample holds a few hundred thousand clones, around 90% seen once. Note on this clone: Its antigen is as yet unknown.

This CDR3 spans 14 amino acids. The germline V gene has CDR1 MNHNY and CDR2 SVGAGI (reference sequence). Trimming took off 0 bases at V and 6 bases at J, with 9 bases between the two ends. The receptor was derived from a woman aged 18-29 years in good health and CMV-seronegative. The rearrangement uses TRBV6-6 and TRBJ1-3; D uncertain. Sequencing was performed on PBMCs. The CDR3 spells CASSYSRAENTIYF. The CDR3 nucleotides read TGTGCCAGCAGTTACTCGAGGGCGGAAAACACCATATATTTT.